A selection of T cell receptor beta chains follows, all from one sample in a study of T cells in Graves' hyperthyroidism and ophthalmopathy. TCRdb processed the multiplex PCR reads anew with MiXCR; each CDR3 protein has one entry. The table includes approximately 260,000 distinct CDR3 sequences, 15% detected once. Sequenced input: blood. These receptors all come from a woman aged 50 to 65 with Graves' hyperthyroidism that later progressed to Graves' ophthalmopathy. Both conserved end residues are part of each CDR3. Each record gives: D gene, V gene, clone size, J gene, CDR3 DNA, CDR3 protein. A D gene is named only where the DNA matches it firmly. The listing skips clone size in some rows; elsewhere it reads once, few, many or a size class.

TRBD2	TRBV20-1	many	TRBJ2-1	TGCAGTGCCTCCAGGGAGGGCCCCAACAATGAGCAGTTCTTC	CSASREGPNNEQFF
TRBD2	TRBV9	few	TRBJ2-3	TGTGCCAGCAGCGTTAGCGGGAGGAGAGAAGATACGCAGTATTTT	CASSVSGRREDTQYF
NA	TRBV6-1	few	TRBJ1-5	TGTGCCATTCAGTCGGGCCCCAATCAGCCCCAGCATTTT	CAIQSGPNQPQHF
NA	TRBV20-1	many	TRBJ1-2	TGCAGTTGCCGGAATGACCGAACCTCCTATGGCTACACCTTC	CSCRNDRTSYGYTF
NA	TRBV5-1	many	TRBJ1-2	TGCGCCAGCAGCTTTGAGGGACAACGCAGTCCCTATGGCTACACCTTC	CASSFEGQRSPYGYTF
NA	TRBV20-1	many	TRBJ1-5	TGCAGTGCACTACAGGGAAGCAATCAGCCCCAGCATTTT	CSALQGSNQPQHF
NA	TRBV7-9	many	TRBJ1-1	TGTGCCAGCTCGACGGTGGCTGAAGCTTTCTTT	CASSTVAEAFF
TRBD2	TRBV3-1	many	TRBJ2-6	TGTGCCAGCAGCCAAGTAAGGCCCTATGGGGGGGGACGGCTAGCTGGGGCCAACGTCCTGACTTTC	CASSQVRPYGGGRLAGANVLTF
NA	TRBV11-2	many	TRBJ2-7	TGTGCCAGCAGCCCCGACACCTACGAGCAGTACTTC	CASSPDTYEQYF
TRBD2	TRBV28	many	TRBJ2-1	TGTGCCAGCACCCGTCTAGCGGGAGGCCCCGACGAGCAGTTCTTC	CASTRLAGGPDEQFF
TRBD1	TRBV7-2	many	TRBJ1-3	TGTGCCAGCAGCCGGGACAGCTTCTCTGGAAACACCATATATTTT	CASSRDSFSGNTIYF
NA	TRBV28	many	TRBJ2-7	TGTGCCAGCAGTCCAAAGTGGAGATACGAGCAGTACTTC	CASSPKWRYEQYF
TRBD1	TRBV25-1	few	TRBJ2-7	TGTGCCAGCAGTGAAAGGGGCGACAGGGCATACGAGCAGTACTTC	CASSERGDRAYEQYF
TRBD1	TRBV6-1	NA	TRBJ2-3	TGTGCCAGTATGACAGGGGGCACAGATACGCAGTATTTT	CASMTGGTDTQYF
NA	TRBV10-3	many	TRBJ2-7	TGTGCCATCAGGGGGGGACATACCTACTACGAGCAGTACTTC	CAIRGGHTYYEQYF
TRBD1	TRBV4-1	NA	TRBJ1-6	TGCGCCAGCAGCCAAGATCCTGGGACAGGGGAATCACCCCTCCACTTT	CASSQDPGTGESPLHF
NA	TRBV2	many	TRBJ1-5	TGTGCCAGCAGTCACAGGATGAGCAATCAGCCCCAGCATTTT	CASSHRMSNQPQHF
TRBD2	TRBV29-1	many	TRBJ2-1	TGCAGCGTTGAGGGAAAACTAGCTAGCGGACTTTACAATGAGCAGTTCTTC	CSVEGKLASGLYNEQFF
NA	TRBV28	NA	TRBJ1-5	TGTGCCAACAGTTGTAGGCGACGGTATAATCAGCCCCAGCATTTT	CANSCRRRYNQPQHF
TRBD2	TRBV20-1	NA	TRBJ2-7	TGCAGTGCTAGGCCACTAGCGGTCTCCTCCTACGAGCAGTACTTC	CSARPLAVSSYEQYF
NA	TRBV3-1	many	TRBJ1-6	TGTGCCAGCAGCCCGAGTACAGGGACCTATTCACCCCTCCACTTT	CASSPSTGTYSPLHF
NA	TRBV6-1	many	TRBJ2-2	TGTGCCAGCAGTGTGGGACGGAACACCGGGGAGCTGTTTTTT	CASSVGRNTGELFF
NA	TRBV7-9	many	TRBJ2-1	TGTGCCAGCAGCCACACAAGCGGTGAGCAGTTCTTC	CASSHTSGEQFF